The source of this T cell receptor beta chain is a study of identical twins. In this sample, this clonotype turned up many times. Antigen unknown. Study conclusions and caveats: In zero-insertion analyses, partial confounding could arise from invariant MAIT and iNKT cells. Where out-of-frame alpha sequences were twin-shared, they showed excess low generation probability.

TCRdb reprocessed the 5' RACE reads via MiXCR and lists one record per CDR3 protein. The sample carries about 660,000 distinct CDR3 sequences, 8.6% recorded once. These data also formed part of another study, on yellow fever vaccine responses in identical twins. That source notes: Twins' vaccine T cell response reportedly seemed partly convergent, partly personalized.

The specimen sequenced was PBMCs. The clonotype was recovered from a woman aged 18-35 years in good health.

The CDR3 DNA is TGTGCCACCAGCAGAGATCCAGGGAAGAATCAGTGGCCCCAGCATTTT. Its translation is CATSRDPGKNQWPQHF. V usage is TRBV15 and J usage is TRBJ1-5; D may be TRBD1 (5 bases). Germline CDR1 and CDR2: LNHNV and YYDKDF (reference sequence). The V end was cut by 0 bases, the J end by 9 bases, with 18 bases between. The CDR3 is 16 residues long.